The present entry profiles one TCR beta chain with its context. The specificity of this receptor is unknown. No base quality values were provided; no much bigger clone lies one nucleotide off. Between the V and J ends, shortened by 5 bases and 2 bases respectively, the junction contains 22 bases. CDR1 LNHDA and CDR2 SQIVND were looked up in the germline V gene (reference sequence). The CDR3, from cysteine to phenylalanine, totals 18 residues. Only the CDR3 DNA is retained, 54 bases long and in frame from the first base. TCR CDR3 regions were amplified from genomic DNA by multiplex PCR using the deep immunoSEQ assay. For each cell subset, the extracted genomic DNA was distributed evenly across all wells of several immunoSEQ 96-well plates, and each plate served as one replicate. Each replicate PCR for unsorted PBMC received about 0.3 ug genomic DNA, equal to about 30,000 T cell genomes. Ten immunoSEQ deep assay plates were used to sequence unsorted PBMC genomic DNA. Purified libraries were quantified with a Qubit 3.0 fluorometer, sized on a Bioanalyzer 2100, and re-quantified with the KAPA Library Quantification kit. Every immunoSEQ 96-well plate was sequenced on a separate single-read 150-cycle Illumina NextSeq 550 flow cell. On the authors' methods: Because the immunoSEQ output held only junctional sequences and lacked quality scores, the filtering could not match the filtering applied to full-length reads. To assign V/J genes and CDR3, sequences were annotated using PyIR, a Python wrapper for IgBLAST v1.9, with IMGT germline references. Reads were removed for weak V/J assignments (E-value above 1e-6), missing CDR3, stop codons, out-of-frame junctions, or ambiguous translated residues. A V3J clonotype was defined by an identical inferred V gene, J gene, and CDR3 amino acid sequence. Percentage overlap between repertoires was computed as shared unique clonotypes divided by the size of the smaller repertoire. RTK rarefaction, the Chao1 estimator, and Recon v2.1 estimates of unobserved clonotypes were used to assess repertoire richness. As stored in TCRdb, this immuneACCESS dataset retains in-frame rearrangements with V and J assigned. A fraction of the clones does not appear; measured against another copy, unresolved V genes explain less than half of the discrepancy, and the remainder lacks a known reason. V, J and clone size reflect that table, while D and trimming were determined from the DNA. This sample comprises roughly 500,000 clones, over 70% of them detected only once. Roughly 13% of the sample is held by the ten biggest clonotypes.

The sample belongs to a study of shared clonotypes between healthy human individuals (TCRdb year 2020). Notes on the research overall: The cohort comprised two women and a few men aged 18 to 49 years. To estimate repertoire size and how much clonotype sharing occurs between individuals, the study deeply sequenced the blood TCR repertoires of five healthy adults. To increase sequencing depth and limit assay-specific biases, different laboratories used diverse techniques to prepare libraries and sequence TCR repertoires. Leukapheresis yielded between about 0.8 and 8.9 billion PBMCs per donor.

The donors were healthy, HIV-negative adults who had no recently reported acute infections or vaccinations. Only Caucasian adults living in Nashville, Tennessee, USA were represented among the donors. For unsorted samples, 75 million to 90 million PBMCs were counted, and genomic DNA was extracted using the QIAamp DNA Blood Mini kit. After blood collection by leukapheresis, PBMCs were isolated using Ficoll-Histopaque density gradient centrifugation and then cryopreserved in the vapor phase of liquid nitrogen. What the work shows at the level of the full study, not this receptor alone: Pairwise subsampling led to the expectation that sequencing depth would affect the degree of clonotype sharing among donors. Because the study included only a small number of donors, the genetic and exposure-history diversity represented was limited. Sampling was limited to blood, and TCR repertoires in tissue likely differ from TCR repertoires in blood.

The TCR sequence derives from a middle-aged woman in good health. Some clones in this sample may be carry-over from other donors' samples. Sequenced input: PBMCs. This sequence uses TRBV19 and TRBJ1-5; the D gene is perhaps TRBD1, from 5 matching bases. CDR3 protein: CASSGDPLAKYGNQPQHF. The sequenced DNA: TGTGCCAGTAGTGGGGACCCGTTGGCGAAATACGGCAATCAGCCCCAGCATTTT.